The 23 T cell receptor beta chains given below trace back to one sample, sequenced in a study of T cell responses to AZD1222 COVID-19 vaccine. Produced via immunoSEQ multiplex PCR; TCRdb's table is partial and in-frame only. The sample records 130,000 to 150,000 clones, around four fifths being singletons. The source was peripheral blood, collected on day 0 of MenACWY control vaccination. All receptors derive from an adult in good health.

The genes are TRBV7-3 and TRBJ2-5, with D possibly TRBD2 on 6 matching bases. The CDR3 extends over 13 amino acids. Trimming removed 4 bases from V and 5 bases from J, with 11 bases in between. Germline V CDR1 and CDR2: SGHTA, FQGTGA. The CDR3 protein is CASSSFRGETQYF. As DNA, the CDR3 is TGTGCCAGCAGCTCCTTTCGGGGGGAGACCCAGTACTTC. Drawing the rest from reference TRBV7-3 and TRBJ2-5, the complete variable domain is GAGVSQTPSNKVTEKGKYVELRCDPISGHTALYWYRQSLGQGPEFLIYFQGTGAADDSGLPNDRFFAVRPEGSVSTLKIQRTERGDSAVYLCASSSFRGETQYFGPGTRLLVL.

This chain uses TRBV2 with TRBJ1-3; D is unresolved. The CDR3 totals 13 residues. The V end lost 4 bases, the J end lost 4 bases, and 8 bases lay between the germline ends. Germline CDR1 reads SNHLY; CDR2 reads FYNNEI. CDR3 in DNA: TGTGCCAGCAGTGCGGGGTACGGAAACACCATATATTTT. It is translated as CASSAGYGNTIYF.

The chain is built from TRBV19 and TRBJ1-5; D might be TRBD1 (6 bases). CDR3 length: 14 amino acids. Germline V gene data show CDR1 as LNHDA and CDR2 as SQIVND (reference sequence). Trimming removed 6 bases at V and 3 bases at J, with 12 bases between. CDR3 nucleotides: TGTGCCAGTAGCTCGGGACAACTCAATCAGCCCCAGCATTTT. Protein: CASSSGQLNQPQHF.

The CDR3 region has the DNA TGTGCCAGTAACGAGAAAGGTGAAAAACTGTTTTTT. This gives the protein CASNEKGEKLFF. This chain uses TRBV19 with TRBJ1-4; D remains unclear. The CDR3 sequence is 12 residues long. Trimming took 7 bases from V and 7 from J, leaving 10 bases between them. The germline gives CDR1 LNHDA, CDR2 SQIVND (reference sequence).

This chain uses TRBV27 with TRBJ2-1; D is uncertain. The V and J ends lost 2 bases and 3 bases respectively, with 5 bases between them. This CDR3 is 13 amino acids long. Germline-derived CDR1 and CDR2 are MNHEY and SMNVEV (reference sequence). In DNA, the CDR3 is TGTGCCAGCAGTTTACTGGGCTACAATGAGCAGTTCTTC. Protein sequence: CASSLLGYNEQFF.

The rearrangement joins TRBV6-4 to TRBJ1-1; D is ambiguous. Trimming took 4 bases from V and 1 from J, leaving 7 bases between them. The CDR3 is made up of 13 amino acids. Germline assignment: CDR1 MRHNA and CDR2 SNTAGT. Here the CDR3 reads CASSASSNTEAFF. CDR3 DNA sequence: TGTGCCAGCAGTGCAAGCTCGAACACTGAAGCTTTCTTT.

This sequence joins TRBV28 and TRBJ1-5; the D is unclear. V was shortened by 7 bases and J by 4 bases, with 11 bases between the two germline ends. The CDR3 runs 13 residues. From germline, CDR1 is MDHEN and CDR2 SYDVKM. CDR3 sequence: CASTQPVNQPQHF. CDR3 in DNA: TGTGCCAGCACCCAGCCGGTAAATCAGCCCCAGCATTTT.

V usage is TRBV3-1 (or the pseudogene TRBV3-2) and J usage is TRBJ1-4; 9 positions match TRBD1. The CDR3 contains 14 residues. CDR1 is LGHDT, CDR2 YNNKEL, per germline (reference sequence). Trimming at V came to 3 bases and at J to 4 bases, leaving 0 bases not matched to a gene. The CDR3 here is CASSQTGGNEKLFF. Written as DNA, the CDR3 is TGTGCCAGCAGCCAGACAGGGGGTAATGAAAAACTGTTTTTT.

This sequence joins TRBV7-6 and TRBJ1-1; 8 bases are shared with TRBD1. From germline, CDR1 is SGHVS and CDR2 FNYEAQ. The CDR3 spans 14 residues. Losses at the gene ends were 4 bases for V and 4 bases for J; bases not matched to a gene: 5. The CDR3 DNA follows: TGTGCCAGCAGCTCGGGACAGGCGACCACTGAAGCTTTCTTT. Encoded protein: CASSSGQATTEAFF.

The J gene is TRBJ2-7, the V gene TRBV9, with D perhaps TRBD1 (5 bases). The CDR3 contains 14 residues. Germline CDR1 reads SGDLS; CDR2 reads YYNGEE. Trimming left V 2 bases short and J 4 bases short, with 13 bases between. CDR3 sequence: CASSVDAKGYEQYF. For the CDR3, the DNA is TGTGCCAGCAGCGTCGATGCGAAGGGGTACGAGCAGTACTTC.

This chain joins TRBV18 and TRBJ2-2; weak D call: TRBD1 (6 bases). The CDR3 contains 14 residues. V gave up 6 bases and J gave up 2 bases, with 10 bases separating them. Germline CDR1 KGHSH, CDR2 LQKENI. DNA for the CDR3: TGTGCCAGCTCCGGGACAATAAACACCGGGGAGCTGTTTTTT. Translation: CASSGTINTGELFF.

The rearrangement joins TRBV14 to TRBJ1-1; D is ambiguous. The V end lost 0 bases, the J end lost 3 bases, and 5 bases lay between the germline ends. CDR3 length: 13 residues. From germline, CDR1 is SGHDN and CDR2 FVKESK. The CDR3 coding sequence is TGTGCCAGCAGCCAAGACACCTACACTGAAGCTTTCTTT. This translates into CASSQDTYTEAFF.

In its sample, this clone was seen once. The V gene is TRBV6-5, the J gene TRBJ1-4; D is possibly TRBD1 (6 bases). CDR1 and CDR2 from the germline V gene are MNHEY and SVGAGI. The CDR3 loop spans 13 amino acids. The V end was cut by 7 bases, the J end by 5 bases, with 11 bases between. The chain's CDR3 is CASKGTRNEKLFF. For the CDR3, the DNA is TGTGCCAGCAAGGGGACAAGGAATGAAAAACTGTTTTTT.

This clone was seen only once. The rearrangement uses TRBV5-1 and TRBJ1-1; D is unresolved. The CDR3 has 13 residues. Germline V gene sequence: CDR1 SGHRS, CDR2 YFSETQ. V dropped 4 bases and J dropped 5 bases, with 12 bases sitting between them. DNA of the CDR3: TGCGCCAGCAGCCCGGGCAAGGGAACTGAAGCTTTCTTT. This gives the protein CASSPGKGTEAFF.

Written as DNA, the CDR3 is TGTGCCAGCAGCCAAATCACCCTCTCCTACAATGAGCAGTTCTTC. It specifies CASSQITLSYNEQFF. This rearrangement joins TRBV7-8 to TRBJ2-1; D gene unclear. The CDR3 runs to 15 residues. Trimming took 5 bases from V and 0 from J, leaving 11 bases between them. Germline-derived CDR1 and CDR2 are SGHVS and FQNEAQ.

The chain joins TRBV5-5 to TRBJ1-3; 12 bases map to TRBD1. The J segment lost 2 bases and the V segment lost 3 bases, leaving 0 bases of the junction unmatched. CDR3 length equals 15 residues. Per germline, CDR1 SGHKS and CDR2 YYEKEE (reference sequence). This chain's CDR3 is CASSWDRGPGNTIYF. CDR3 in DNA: TGTGCCAGCAGCTGGGACAGGGGGCCTGGAAACACCATATATTTT.

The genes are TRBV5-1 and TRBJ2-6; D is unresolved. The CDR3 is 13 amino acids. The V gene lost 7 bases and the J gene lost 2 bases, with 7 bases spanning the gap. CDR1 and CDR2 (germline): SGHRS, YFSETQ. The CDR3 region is CASGPTGANVLTF. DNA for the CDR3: TGCGCCAGCGGGCCTACTGGGGCCAACGTCCTGACTTTC.

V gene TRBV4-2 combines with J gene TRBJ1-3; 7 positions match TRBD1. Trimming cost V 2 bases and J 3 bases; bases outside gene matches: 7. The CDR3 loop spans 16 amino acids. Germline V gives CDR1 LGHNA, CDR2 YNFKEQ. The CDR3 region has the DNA TGTGCCAGCAGCCAACGATCGGCAGGGGGTGGAAACACCATATATTTT. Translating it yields CASSQRSAGGGNTIYF.

The CDR3 region is CASSLVGQVATGELFF. CDR3 DNA sequence: TGTGCCAGCAGCTTAGTGGGACAGGTGGCAACCGGGGAGCTGTTTTTT. The rearrangement joins TRBV7-9 to TRBJ2-2; 8 nucleotides agree with TRBD1. The V gene's germline CDR1 is SEHNR and CDR2 FQNEAQ (reference sequence). The CDR3 has 16 residues. V was clipped by 1 base and J by 5 bases; unmatched bases: 6.

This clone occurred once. The CDR3 DNA sequence: TGTGCCAGCCAGGCGGGGGGCGGAGAGACCCAGTACTTC. It is translated as CASQAGGGETQYF. The chain carries TRBV28 and TRBJ2-5; 8 nucleotides line up with TRBD2. After removal of 8 bases from V and 4 bases from J, the junction contained 6 bases not matched to a gene. Germline CDR1 reads MDHEN; CDR2 reads SYDVKM. The CDR3 is 13 amino acids.

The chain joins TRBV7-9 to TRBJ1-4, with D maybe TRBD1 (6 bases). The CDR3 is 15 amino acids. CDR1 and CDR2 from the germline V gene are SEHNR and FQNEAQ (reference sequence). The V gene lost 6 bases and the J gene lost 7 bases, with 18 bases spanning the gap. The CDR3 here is CASRHTGTVVEKLFF. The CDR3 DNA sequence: TGTGCCAGCAGACACACAGGGACGGTAGTTGAAAAACTGTTTTTT. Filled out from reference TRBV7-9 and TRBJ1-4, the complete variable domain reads DTGVSQNPRHKITKRGQNVTFRCDPISEHNRLYWYRQTLGQGPEFLTYFQNEAQLEKSRLLSDRFSAERPKGSFSTLEIQRTEQGDSAMYLCASRHTGTVVEKLFFGSGTQLSVL.

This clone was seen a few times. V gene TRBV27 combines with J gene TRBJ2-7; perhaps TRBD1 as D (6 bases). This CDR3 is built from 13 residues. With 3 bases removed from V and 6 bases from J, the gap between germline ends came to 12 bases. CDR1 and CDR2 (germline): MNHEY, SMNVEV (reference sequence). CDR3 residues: CASSLGRGSEQYF. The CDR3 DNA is TGTGCCAGCAGTTTGGGCAGGGGTAGCGAGCAGTACTTC.

The CDR3 spells CASSLLGPNLNTEAFF. The CDR3 nucleotides read TGCGCCAGCAGCTTGCTGGGTCCCAATTTAAACACTGAAGCTTTCTTT. The chain carries TRBV5-1 and TRBJ1-1; D not certain. Germline loops: CDR1 SGHRS, CDR2 YFSETQ. Deletions cut 1 base from V and 2 bases from J, with 15 bases between. CDR3 length: 16 amino acids.